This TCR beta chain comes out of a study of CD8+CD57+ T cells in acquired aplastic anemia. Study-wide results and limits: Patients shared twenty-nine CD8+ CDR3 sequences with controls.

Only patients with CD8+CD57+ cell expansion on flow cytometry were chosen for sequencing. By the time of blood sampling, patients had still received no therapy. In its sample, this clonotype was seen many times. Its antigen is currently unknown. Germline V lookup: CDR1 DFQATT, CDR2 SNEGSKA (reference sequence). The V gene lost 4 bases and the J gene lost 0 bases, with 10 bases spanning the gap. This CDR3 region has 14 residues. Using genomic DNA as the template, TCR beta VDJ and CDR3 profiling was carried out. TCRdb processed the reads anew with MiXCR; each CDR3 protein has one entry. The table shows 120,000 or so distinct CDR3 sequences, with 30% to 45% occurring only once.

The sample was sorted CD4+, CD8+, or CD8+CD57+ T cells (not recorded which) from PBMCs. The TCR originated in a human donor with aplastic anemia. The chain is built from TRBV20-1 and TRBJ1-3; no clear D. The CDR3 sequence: CSATLGISGNTIYF. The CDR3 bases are TGCAGTGCTACCCTGGGGATCTCTGGAAACACCATATATTTT.